This record looks at one TCR beta chain sequence and its context. The target antigen is unknown. The sample belongs to a study of T cells expressing NK-cell markers. Study-level information: Researchers got TCR beta repertoires out of sorted CD3+CD56+NKG2C+, CD3+CD56+NKG2C- and CD3+CD56-NKG2C+ T cells.

The CDR3 has 14 residues. Study-level findings and limits: In several donors, dominant clonotypes made up roughly 25-60.1% of CD3+CD56-NKG2C+ cells.

TCRdb reprocessed the 5' RACE reads; each CDR3 protein has one entry and no DNA is given. There are about 400,000 distinct CDR3 sequences in the sample, with around 10% held by the top ten. This clonotype originated in a woman in her fifties or sixties in good health. Sequencing used blood T cells: a sorted CD56 or NKG2C T cell subset, CD4+ or CD8+ T cells, or bulk PBMC T cells (not recorded which). The chain couples TRBV12-3 or TRBV12-4 to TRBJ2-3; as DNA is missing, the TRBD1 call by TCRdb cannot be tested. CDR3 sequence: CASSHSGPADTQYF.